This entry features one TCR beta chain sequence. Antigen specificity is unknown. This record belongs to a study of a mutant IDH1 vaccine in newly diagnosed glioma. Study in general: Eight vaccine injections were given to patients in weeks 1, 3, 5, 7, 11, 15, 19 and 23. Vaccines were first given 4-6 weeks after radiotherapy alone, or with temozolomide cycles. Therapy received beforehand was radiotherapy, temozolomide, or both, with most patients given both.

General study findings and limits: Researchers report vaccine-induced immune responses in 93.3% of patients.

The CDR3 loop spans 17 amino acids. After removal of 3 bases from V and 4 bases from J, the junction contained 12 bases not matched to a gene. The germline V gene has CDR1 LNHDA and CDR2 SQIVND (reference sequence). Specified time point: week 23, last vaccination. It was 300 ug of mutant IDH1 20-mer peptide that made up each vaccine dose, given with topical imiquimod. Sequencing was performed with immunoSEQ multiplex PCR; in TCRdb, only in-frame clones are kept and a portion is missing. The data show 35,000 to 40,000 clones, around 81% seen once. The chain carries TRBV19 and TRBJ2-1; TRBD1 aligns across 7 bases. The source material was PBMCs, sampled from a glioma patient whose treatment included an IDH1 peptide vaccine. The clonotype was recovered from a man aged 40-49 years with glioma. This CDR3 is CASSIRVRGQRYNEQFF. The CDR3 bases are TGTGCCAGTAGTATTCGGGTAAGGGGGCAGAGGTACAATGAGCAGTTCTTC.